This T cell receptor (beta chain) emerged from a study of blood T cell repertoires in COVID-19. On the study more broadly: The United States, Italy and Spain provided the acute and convalescent COVID-19 samples. PBMCs, B-cell-depleted T cells, or T cells were the source of the cDNA or gDNA that made up the material.

Source study methods: Estimation of nucleated cell counts was performed using reference gene primer amplification. The assay was immunoSEQ multiplex PCR, and TCRdb's table has in-frame clones only and misses some. D and trimming come from the DNA, and the V and J calls and clone size come from that table. The profile covers 70,000 to 95,000 clones, with under 95% appearing a single time and roughly 4% taken by the ten largest. Sequencing used peripheral blood. This clonotype was sampled from a woman aged 45-65 years in a cohort sampled during active COVID-19.

This CDR3 is CASSLSVETQYF. CDR3 nucleotide sequence: TGTGCCAGCAGTTTAAGCGTAGAGACCCAGTACTTC. V gene TRBV28 combines with J gene TRBJ2-5; D call uncertain. The V gene lost 2 bases and the J gene lost 4 bases, with 5 bases spanning the gap. Germline CDR1 MDHEN, CDR2 SYDVKM. This CDR3 spans 12 amino acids. Complete variable domain (other parts from reference TRBV28 and TRBJ2-5): DVKVTQSSRYLVKRTGEKVFLECVQDMDHENMFWYRQDPGLGLRLIYFSYDVKMKEKGDIPEGYSVSREKKERFSLILESASTNQTSMYLCASSLSVETQYFGPGTRLLVL.